Listed below are T cell receptor beta chains from one sample, sequenced in a study of blood T cell repertoires in COVID-19. Produced via immunoSEQ multiplex PCR; TCRdb's table is partial and in-frame only. The sample carries approximately 210,000 clones, about 92% recorded once. Source material: peripheral blood. The receptors were gathered from a man aged 25 to 40 with acute or convalescent COVID-19. CDR3s include the opening cysteine and the closing phenylalanine or tryptophan. The D gene is left open where the match is weak. Part of the rows lack a size; the others show once, few, many or a class for expanded clones.

J gene | clone size | CDR3 length | V gene | D gene | CDR3 protein | CDR3 DNA
TRBJ1-1 | NA | 15 | TRBV27 | NA | CASSFTSEAADRAFF | TGTGCCAGCAGTTTTACCTCCGAGGCGGCCGACCGAGCTTTCTTT
TRBJ2-1 | NA | 16 | TRBV27 | NA | CASSPDRQGLYNEQFF | TGTGCCAGCAGTCCGGACCGACAGGGACTCTACAATGAGCAGTTCTTC
TRBJ2-7 | NA | 14 | TRBV12-5 | NA | CASGYAWDTYEQYF | TGTGCTAGTGGTTACGCCTGGGACACCTACGAGCAGTACTTC
TRBJ2-2 | once | 16 | TRBV5-4 | TRBD2 | CASSRGLAGITGELFF | TGTGCCAGCAGCCGGGGACTAGCGGGGATCACCGGGGAGCTGTTTTTT
TRBJ2-3 | few | 16 | TRBV7-9 | TRBD2 | CASSDLAGPLTDTQYF | TGTGCCAGCAGCGACTTAGCGGGGCCCCTCACAGATACGCAGTATTTT
TRBJ1-5 | NA | 14 | TRBV19 | NA | CASSISGVNQPQHF | TGTGCCAGTAGTATATCCGGAGTTAATCAGCCCCAGCATTTT
TRBJ2-2 | NA | 17 | TRBV12-5 | NA | CASGLVGTSTNTGELFF | TGTGCTAGTGGTTTGGTCGGGACATCGACGAACACCGGGGAGCTGTTTTTT
TRBJ1-5 | NA | 15 | TRBV5-5 | TRBD1 | CASSLASGGVQPQHF | TGTGCCAGCAGCTTGGCCTCAGGGGGAGTTCAGCCCCAGCATTTT
TRBJ1-3 | NA | 14 | TRBV18 | NA | CASSQDRKGNTIYF | TGTGCCAGCTCCCAAGACAGGAAAGGAAACACCATATATTTT
TRBJ1-3 | NA | 18 | TRBV28 | TRBD1 | CASKTAGTGIFAGNTIYF | TGTGCCAGCAAGACAGCCGGGACAGGGATCTTCGCTGGAAACACCATATATTTT
TRBJ1-3 | NA | 14 | TRBV14 | TRBD1 | CASRGQGAGNTIYF | TGTGCCAGCAGAGGACAGGGGGCGGGAAACACCATATATTTT
TRBJ2-1 | NA | 16 | TRBV6-5 | TRBD1 | CASSYTRTGWGNEQFF | TGTGCCAGCAGTTACACCCGGACAGGGTGGGGCAATGAGCAGTTCTTC
TRBJ2-1 | few | 14 | TRBV11-1 | TRBD2 | CASSPRLARLSLFF | TGTGCCAGCAGCCCCAGACTAGCCCGGTTGAGTCTGTTCTTC
TRBJ2-7 | NA | 17 | TRBV21-1 | NA | CASSEDRGELGSYEQYF | TGTGCCAGCAGCGAGGACAGGGGGGAGCTTGGGTCCTACGAGCAGTACTTC
TRBJ1-4 | NA | 19 | TRBV4-1 | TRBD1 | CASSQDVRRGSTTNEKLFF | TGCGCCAGCAGCCAAGATGTCCGCAGGGGGTCAACGACTAATGAAAAACTGTTTTTT
TRBJ1-1 | few | 15 | TRBV19 | NA | CASSSPGTAAGGAFF | TGTGCCAGTAGTAGCCCCGGGACGGCGGCGGGGGGGGCTTTCTTT
TRBJ2-2 | once | 15 | TRBV5-1 | NA | CASSLVAGRTGELFF | TGCGCCAGCAGCTTGGTGGCGGGACGCACCGGGGAGCTGTTTTTT
TRBJ2-5 | NA | 15 | TRBV28 | TRBD1 | CASSLRSTGKETQYF | TGTGCCAGCAGTTTACGCTCGACAGGGAAAGAGACCCAGTACTTC
TRBJ1-3 | NA | 14 | TRBV4-1 | NA | CASSPMETANTIYF | TGCGCCAGCAGCCCAATGGAGACCGCTAACACCATATATTTT
TRBJ2-5 | NA | 14 | TRBV6-5 | NA | CASRISRDITLQYF | TGTGCCAGCAGGATCAGCCGGGACATAACTTTACAGTACTTC
TRBJ2-5 | NA | 13 | TRBV9 | NA | CASSLSPQETQYF | TGTGCCAGCAGTTTGTCCCCACAAGAGACCCAGTACTTC
TRBJ1-6 | NA | 16 | TRBV5-1 | TRBD1 | CASSSIPGQGTSPLHF | TGCGCCAGCAGCTCTATACCGGGACAGGGTACTTCACCCCTCCACTTT
TRBJ2-5 | NA | 12 | TRBV27 | NA | CASSLFQETQYF | TGTGCCAGCAGTCTGTTTCAAGAGACCCAGTACTTC
TRBJ2-1 | once | 15 | TRBV2 | NA | CASREDNNRENEQFF | TGTGCCAGCAGAGAAGACAATAACAGGGAAAATGAGCAGTTCTTC
TRBJ1-6 | NA | 15 | TRBV6-5 | TRBD1 | CASSGTGSLGSPLHF | TGTGCCAGCAGCGGGACAGGGTCATTAGGTTCACCCCTCCACTTT
TRBJ1-1 | once | 15 | TRBV28 | NA | CASRASTGTGTEAFF | TGTGCCAGCAGAGCATCCACAGGGACGGGGACTGAAGCTTTCTTT
TRBJ1-2 | NA | 15 | TRBV28 | TRBD1 | CASSRAGTGYYGYTF | TGTGCCAGCAGCCGAGCCGGGACAGGATACTATGGCTACACCTTC
TRBJ1-1 | NA | 12 | TRBV3-1/TRBV3-2 | NA | CASRRGGSEAFF | TGTGCCAGCAGACGCGGGGGGTCGGAAGCTTTCTTT
TRBJ2-6 | NA | 17 | TRBV4-1 | NA | CASSQTPVGSGANVLTF | TGCGCCAGCAGCCAAACGCCGGTCGGCTCTGGGGCCAACGTCCTGACTTTC
TRBJ2-2 | NA | 18 | TRBV15 | TRBD1 | CATSPRVSIGQGAGELFF | TGTGCCACCAGCCCGCGAGTTTCAATCGGACAGGGGGCCGGGGAGCTGTTTTTT
TRBJ2-7 | NA | 14 | TRBV5-1 | TRBD2 | CASSPGLALYEQYF | TGCGCCAGCAGCCCAGGACTAGCGTTATACGAGCAGTACTTC
TRBJ2-2 | NA | 14 | TRBV30 | NA | CAWGRGPVGGELFF | TGTGCCTGGGGCAGAGGGCCGGTGGGCGGGGAGCTGTTTTTT
TRBJ2-1 | NA | 13 | TRBV28 | TRBD2 | CASSSGENNEQFF | TGTGCCAGCAGTAGCGGGGAGAACAATGAGCAGTTCTTC
TRBJ2-3 | NA | 15 | TRBV6-5 | TRBD2 | CASRRPAGSTDTQYF | TGTGCCAGCAGGAGACCAGCGGGGAGCACAGATACGCAGTATTTT
TRBJ2-3 | NA | 15 | TRBV28 | NA | CASSAPRSITDTQYF | TGTGCCAGCAGCGCCCCCCGATCTATTACAGATACGCAGTATTTT
TRBJ1-1 | NA | 13 | TRBV7-9 | NA | CASSLGARTEAFF | TGTGCCAGCAGCTTAGGGGCTCGCACTGAAGCTTTCTTT
TRBJ2-7 | few | 14 | TRBV19 | NA | CASSRQGSSYEQYF | TGTGCCAGTAGTCGGCAGGGCAGCTCCTACGAGCAGTACTTC
TRBJ2-7 | NA | 18 | TRBV9 | NA | CASSVQDGGREVPYEQYF | TGTGCCAGCAGCGTCCAAGACGGGGGAAGGGAAGTACCCTACGAGCAGTACTTC
TRBJ1-2 | once | 15 | TRBV7-9 | NA | CASSPGTNLNYGYTF | TGTGCCAGCAGCCCTGGGACAAACCTTAACTATGGCTACACCTTC
TRBJ2-7 | NA | 14 | TRBV5-1 | TRBD1 | CASSFEGAGNEQYF | TGCGCCAGCAGCTTTGAGGGGGCAGGAAACGAGCAGTACTTC
TRBJ1-1 | NA | 17 | TRBV7-9 | NA | CASSSPNLAQGNTEAFF | TGTGCCAGCAGCTCCCCAAACCTTGCACAGGGAAACACTGAAGCTTTCTTT
TRBJ2-5 | NA | 14 | TRBV10-1 | TRBD1 | CASSEFRGQQPQYF | TGCGCCAGCAGTGAGTTCAGGGGGCAGCAGCCCCAGTACTTC
TRBJ1-2 | NA | 14 | TRBV5-8 | TRBD1 | CASSTGQGFSGYTF | TGTGCCAGCAGCACAGGACAGGGTTTTTCTGGCTACACCTTC
TRBJ1-5 | NA | 14 | TRBV9 | TRBD1 | CASSVTGGGQPQHF | TGTGCCAGCAGCGTGACAGGGGGTGGTCAGCCCCAGCATTTT
TRBJ1-1 | NA | 17 | TRBV19 | TRBD1 | CASSIRTGRMRATEAFF | TGTGCCAGTAGTATCCGGACAGGGCGGATGAGGGCCACTGAAGCTTTCTTT
TRBJ2-7 | NA | 13 | TRBV30 | NA | CAWSGARAYEQYF | TGTGCCTGGAGTGGAGCCAGGGCCTACGAGCAGTACTTC
TRBJ1-1 | NA | 15 | TRBV28 | TRBD1 | CASSLLRTGGSEAFF | TGTGCCAGCAGTCTCTTACGGACAGGGGGCAGTGAAGCTTTCTTT
TRBJ1-1 | NA | 18 | TRBV5-1 | NA | CASSFRDSSSHLNTEAFF | TGCGCCAGCAGCTTTAGAGACTCTTCCTCTCACTTGAACACTGAAGCTTTCTTT
TRBJ1-4 | NA | 16 | TRBV9 | TRBD1 | CASSVGSTGLNEKLFF | TGTGCCAGCAGCGTAGGATCGACAGGGCTTAATGAAAAACTGTTTTTT
TRBJ1-2 | NA | 15 | TRBV10-3 | TRBD1 | CAISRWTGGDYGYTF | TGTGCCATCAGCCGATGGACAGGCGGGGACTATGGCTACACCTTC
TRBJ2-1 | NA | 13 | TRBV3-1/TRBV3-2 | NA | CASSQGRGNEQFF | TGTGCCAGCAGCCAAGGACGGGGCAATGAGCAGTTCTTC
TRBJ2-6 | NA | 20 | TRBV18 | NA | CASSPGLPRPVYSGANVLTF | TGTGCCAGCTCACCAGGGCTACCTCGTCCCGTATACTCTGGGGCCAACGTCCTGACTTTC
TRBJ1-4 | NA | 14 | TRBV3-1/TRBV3-2 | NA | CASSQVTEGEKLFF | TGTGCCAGCAGCCAAGTAACGGAGGGAGAAAAACTGTTTTTT
TRBJ2-3 | NA | 14 | TRBV28 | TRBD1 | CASSLDRGTDTQYF | TGTGCCAGCAGTTTGGACAGGGGAACAGATACGCAGTATTTT